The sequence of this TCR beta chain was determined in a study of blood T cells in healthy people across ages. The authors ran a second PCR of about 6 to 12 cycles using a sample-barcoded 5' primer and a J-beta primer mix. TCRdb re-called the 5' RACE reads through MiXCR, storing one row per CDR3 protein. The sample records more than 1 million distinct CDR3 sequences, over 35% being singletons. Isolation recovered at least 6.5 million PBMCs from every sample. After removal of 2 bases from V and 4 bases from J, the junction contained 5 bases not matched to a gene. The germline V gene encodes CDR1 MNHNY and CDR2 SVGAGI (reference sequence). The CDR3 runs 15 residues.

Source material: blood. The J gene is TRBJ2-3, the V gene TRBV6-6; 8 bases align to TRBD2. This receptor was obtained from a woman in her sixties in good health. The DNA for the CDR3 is TGTGCCAGCAGTTACCTAGCGGGCAGGTCAGATACGCAGTATTTT. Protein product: CASSYLAGRSDTQYF.